This TCR beta chain was recorded in a study of STAT5B mutations in CD4+ large granular lymphocyte leukemia. This table comes from immunoSEQ multiplex PCR, and its TCRdb copy is limited to in-frame clones, with some not included. The repertoire includes 25,000 to 35,000 clones, about 81% of them detected once, and 2.5% sits in the top ten. The table lists this clone with a few counts. The antigen is not known. General observations from the study: Without HLA matching, higher CD4+ than CD8+ T-LGLL clonality could reflect small sample size. Less than 30% of private leukemic clonotypes occurred rarely in other patients' non-leukemic repertoires. CD4-sorted patient repertoires seemed more clonal than healthy CD4+ repertoires.

This TCR was recovered from a human donor in good health. Sequencing was performed on CD4+ T cells from blood buffy coats.

The CDR3 loop is CASSTGGGAGTQHF. The CDR3, as DNA: TGTGCCAGCTCTACCGGGGGGGGCGCGGGGACCCAGCATTTT. The rearrangement links TRBV18 to TRBJ1-5; possibly TRBD1 for D (6 bases). The CDR3 is made up of 14 amino acids. The germline V gene has CDR1 KGHSH and CDR2 LQKENI. The germline V and J ends were trimmed by 6 bases and 11 bases, with 20 bases remaining between them.